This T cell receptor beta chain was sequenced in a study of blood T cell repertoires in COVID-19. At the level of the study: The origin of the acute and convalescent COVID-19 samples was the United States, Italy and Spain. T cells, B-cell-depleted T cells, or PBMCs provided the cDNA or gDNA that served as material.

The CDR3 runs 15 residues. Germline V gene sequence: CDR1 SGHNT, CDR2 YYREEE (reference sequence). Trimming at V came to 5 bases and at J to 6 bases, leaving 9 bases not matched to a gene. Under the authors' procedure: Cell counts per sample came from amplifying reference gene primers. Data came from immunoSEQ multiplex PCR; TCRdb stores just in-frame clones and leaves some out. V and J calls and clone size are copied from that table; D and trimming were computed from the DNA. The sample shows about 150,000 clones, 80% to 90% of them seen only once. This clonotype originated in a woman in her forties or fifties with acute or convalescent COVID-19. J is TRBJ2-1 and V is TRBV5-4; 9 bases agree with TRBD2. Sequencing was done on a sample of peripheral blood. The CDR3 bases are TGTGCCAGCAGAGCTGGGACTAGCATCGGCAATGAGCAGTTCTTC. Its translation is CASRAGTSIGNEQFF.